This TCR beta chain is drawn from a study of blood T cell repertoires in COVID-19. Study at large: Sites across the United States, Italy and Spain contributed samples from acute and convalescent COVID-19.

In terms of age and location, participants ranged from roughly 18 to 90 years and lived in roughly 22 US areas. Original handling: From reference gene primer amplification, estimates of nucleated cell counts were derived. TCRdb's table, derived via immunoSEQ multiplex PCR, lists solely in-frame clones and lacks some. The V and J calls and clone size are taken from that table; D and trimming were inferred from the DNA. The data show 190,000 or so clones, 82% seen once. The CDR3 consists of 15 residues. V was pared by 4 bases and J by 4 bases, with 10 bases of the junction left unmatched. Germline V lookup: CDR1 SGHRS, CDR2 YFSETQ.

The sample taken for sequencing was PBMCs or T cells enriched from blood (not recorded which). The chain recombines TRBV5-1 with TRBJ1-1; TRBD1 matches at 7 bases. The sequence was collected from a man aged 40-55 years who had recovered from COVID-19. The CDR3 sequence is CASSHGDSLSTEAFF. In DNA, the CDR3 is TGCGCCAGCAGCCACGGGGACAGCCTGTCCACTGAAGCTTTCTTT. Combining the CDR3 with reference TRBV5-1 and TRBJ1-1 gives the whole variable domain KAGVTQTPRYLIKTRGQQVTLSCSPISGHRSVSWYQQTPGQGLQFLFEYFSETQRNKGNFPGRFSGRQFSNSRSEMNVSTLELGDSALYLCASSHGDSLSTEAFFGQGTRLTVV.